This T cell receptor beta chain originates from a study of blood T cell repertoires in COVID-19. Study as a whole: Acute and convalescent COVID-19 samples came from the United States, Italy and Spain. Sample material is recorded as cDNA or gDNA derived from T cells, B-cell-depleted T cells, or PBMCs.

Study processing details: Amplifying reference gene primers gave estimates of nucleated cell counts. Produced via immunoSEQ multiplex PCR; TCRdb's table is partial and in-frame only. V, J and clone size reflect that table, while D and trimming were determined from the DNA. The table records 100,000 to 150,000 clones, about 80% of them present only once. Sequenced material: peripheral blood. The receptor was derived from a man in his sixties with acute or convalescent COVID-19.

The CDR3 is CASSERLAEPPREQFF. The DNA of the CDR3 is TGCGCCAGCAGTGAGAGGCTAGCGGAGCCCCCACGTGAGCAGTTCTTC. J is TRBJ2-1 and V is TRBV10-1; 7 positions agree with TRBD2. The trim removed 2 bases at V and 9 bases at J, leaving 13 bases unmatched. The germline gives CDR1 WNHNN, CDR2 SYGVQD (reference sequence). The CDR3 loop spans 16 amino acids.